Below are 30 T cell receptor beta chains sequenced from a single sample in a study of blood T cell repertoires in COVID-19. Here immunoSEQ multiplex PCR was the method, and the copy in TCRdb shows in-frame clones only, minus some. The repertoire holds tens of thousands of clones, with more than 60% as singletons. Sequencing input: peripheral blood. These receptors were collected from a human donor in a cohort sampled during active COVID-19.

The rearrangement joins TRBV7-2 to TRBJ2-7, with D possibly being TRBD1 (5 bases). Germline CDR1 and CDR2: SGHTA and FQGNSA. The V end lost 0 bases, the J end lost 0 bases, and 9 bases lay between the germline ends. The CDR3 totals 15 residues. The CDR3 loop reads CASSLASDSSYEQYF. Here the CDR3 DNA reads TGTGCCAGCAGCTTAGCCTCAGACAGCTCCTACGAGCAGTACTTC. Together with reference TRBV7-2 and TRBJ2-7, the CDR3 gives the full variable domain: GAGVSQSPSNKVTEKGKDVELRCDPISGHTALYWYRQSLGQGLEFLIYFQGNSAPDKSGLPSDRFSAERTGGSVSTLTIQRTQQEDSAVYLCASSLASDSSYEQYFGPGTRLTVT.

This clone appeared a few times. The rearrangement uses TRBV6-5 and TRBJ1-1; TRBD1 agrees at 7 bases. Trimming removed 10 bases from V and 4 bases from J; junction bases left unmatched: 6. This CDR3 has 12 amino acids. The V gene's germline CDR1 is MNHEY and CDR2 SVGAGI. CDR3 protein: CATRGQSTEAFF. In DNA form, the CDR3 reads TGTGCCACAAGGGGGCAGAGCACTGAAGCTTTCTTT.

The chain carries TRBV11-3 and TRBJ2-7, with 9 bases matching TRBD1. Trimming cost V 4 bases and J 3 bases; bases outside gene matches: 4. Germline CDR1 is SGHNT and CDR2 is YENEEA. This CDR3 has 14 amino acids. The DNA of the CDR3 is TGTGCCAGCAGCTATAAGACAGGGGGCTACGAGCAGTACTTC. This sequence encodes CASSYKTGGYEQYF.

V and J are TRBV4-3 and TRBJ1-1; 7 bases match TRBD1. V dropped 8 bases and J dropped 0; count of bases not matched to a gene: 3. The CDR3 length is 13 residues. Per germline, CDR1 LGHNA and CDR2 YSLEER. The CDR3 sequence is CASGGTVNTEAFF. For the CDR3, the DNA is TGCGCCAGCGGTGGGACAGTGAACACTGAAGCTTTCTTT.

This clone has only one observation. The chain carries TRBV2 and TRBJ2-7; the match to TRBD1 covers 8 bases. This CDR3 has 14 amino acids. In germline, CDR1 is SNHLY, CDR2 FYNNEI. J was trimmed by 5 bases and V by 8 bases; bases with no gene match: 11. DNA of the CDR3: TGTGCCAGCGCGAGGGAACAGGGGGAAAACGAGCAGTACTTC. Translating gives CASAREQGENEQYF.

In its sample, this clone was seen once. The chain employs TRBV4-1 and TRBJ1-3, with D hard to call. The germline V and J ends were trimmed by 0 bases and 3 bases, with 15 bases remaining between them. This CDR3 has 17 residues. From germline, CDR1 is MGHRA and CDR2 YSYEKL. The CDR3 bases are TGCGCCAGCAGCCAAGATGGCGGGCTAACAAGTGGAAACACCATATATTTT. Protein product: CASSQDGGLTSGNTIYF.

CDR3 nucleotides: TGTGCCAGCAGTGGGGACAGGGGGCGTTGGTCTGGGGCCAACGTCCTGACTTTC. Translating gives CASSGDRGRWSGANVLTF. The V and J genes are TRBV2 and TRBJ2-6; 12 bases are shared with TRBD1. J lost 1 base, V lost 4 bases, and 5 bases had no gene match. CDR3 length equals 18 residues. Germline V gene data show CDR1 as SNHLY and CDR2 as FYNNEI. Combining the CDR3 with reference TRBV2 and TRBJ2-6 gives the whole variable domain EPEVTQTPSHQVTQMGQEVILRCVPISNHLYFYWYRQILGQKVEFLVSFYNNEISEKSEIFDDQFSVERPDGSNFTLKIRSTKLEDSAMYFCASSGDRGRWSGANVLTFGAGSRLTVL.

V and J are TRBV11-3 and TRBJ1-1; D possibly corresponds to TRBD1 (6 bases). This CDR3 contains 13 residues. CDR1 and CDR2 (germline): SGHNT, YENEEA. V was cut by 7 bases and J by 3 bases, with 12 bases left in between. For the CDR3, the DNA is TGTGCCAGCACCGCCTCAGGGGACACTGAAGCTTTCTTT. As protein: CASTASGDTEAFF.

CDR3 in amino acids: CASSSTYTLANEKLFF. The CDR3 DNA reads as TGTGCCAGCAGTTCCACCTACACCCTAGCAAATGAAAAACTGTTTTTT. The rearrangement links TRBV6-5 to TRBJ1-4; D is ambiguous. V shed 4 bases and J shed 5 bases, with 17 bases lying between them. Germline CDR1 and CDR2: MNHEY and SVGAGI. The CDR3 runs 16 residues.

V and J are TRBV10-1 and TRBJ2-1, with 7 bases identical to TRBD1. From germline, CDR1 is WNHNN and CDR2 SYGVQD (reference sequence). Losses at the gene ends were 3 bases for V and 12 bases for J; bases not matched to a gene: 11. This CDR3 is built from 14 residues. The CDR3 reads CASSDSQGMVGQFF. For the CDR3, the DNA is TGCGCCAGCAGTGACTCACAGGGGATGGTAGGGCAGTTCTTC.

The chain recombines TRBV5-1 with TRBJ2-3, with TRBD2 as a possible D gene (7 bases). V dropped 3 bases and J dropped 1 base, with 12 bases sitting between them. Germline assignment: CDR1 SGHRS and CDR2 YFSETQ. There are 15 residues in the CDR3. The CDR3: CASSWGGPGTDTQYF. The CDR3 DNA follows: TGCGCCAGCAGCTGGGGGGGGCCGGGCACAGATACGCAGTATTTT.

This clone was detected a few times. The chain joins TRBV2 to TRBJ1-5; a possible D gene is TRBD1 (6 bases). Germline CDR1 reads SNHLY; CDR2 reads FYNNEI. The CDR3 totals 13 residues. Trimming left V 6 bases short and J 7 bases short, with 13 bases between. CDR3 sequence reads: CASSIQGIQPQHF. CDR3 coding DNA: TGTGCCAGCAGCATACAGGGTATCCAGCCCCAGCATTTT.

The V and J genes are TRBV7-9 and TRBJ2-5; 9 bases agree with TRBD1. Germline CDR1 and CDR2: SEHNR and FQNEAQ (reference sequence). The J segment lost 2 bases and the V segment lost 6 bases, leaving 4 bases of the junction unmatched. The CDR3 sequence is 14 residues long. The CDR3 DNA is TGTGCCAGCAGGGGGGACAGGGTGCAAGAGACCCAGTACTTC. Translating it yields CASRGDRVQETQYF.

The chain couples TRBV13 to TRBJ2-3; D is ambiguous. Germline V gene data show CDR1 as PRHDT and CDR2 as FYEKMQ (reference sequence). The CDR3 loop spans 15 amino acids. With 4 bases removed from V and 5 bases from J, the gap between germline ends came to 16 bases. The CDR3 loop is CASSSLVEAGDTQYF. DNA of the CDR3: TGTGCCAGCAGCTCCCTGGTCGAAGCTGGAGATACGCAGTATTTT.

The chain is built from TRBV5-4 and TRBJ1-3; tentative D call: TRBD1 (6 bases). Germline CDR1 and CDR2: SGHNT and YYREEE (reference sequence). V was trimmed by 0 bases and J by 0 bases, leaving 13 bases between them. This CDR3 contains 17 residues. The DNA of the CDR3 is TGTGCCAGCAGCTTGGCAGGGGCGCAGTCCTCTGGAAACACCATATATTTT. It codes for CASSLAGAQSSGNTIYF.

The chain joins TRBV10-1 to TRBJ1-2; D remains unclear. This CDR3 has 12 amino acids. The V end lost 3 bases, the J end lost 4 bases, and 6 bases lay between the germline ends. Germline loops: CDR1 WNHNN, CDR2 SYGVQD (reference sequence). Here the CDR3 DNA reads TGCGCCAGCAGTGACAGATCCTATGGCTACACCTTC. This translates into CASSDRSYGYTF.

This clone was recorded a few times. This chain connects TRBV28 to TRBJ2-3; 8 bases map to TRBD1. V shed 4 bases and J 3 bases; nucleotides not matched to a gene: 3. CDR3 length: 14 amino acids. Germline V gene lookup returns CDR1 MDHEN and CDR2 SYDVKM. Here the CDR3 reads CASSSYRGTDTQYF. CDR3 DNA sequence: TGTGCCAGCAGTTCCTACAGGGGGACAGATACGCAGTATTTT.

V gene TRBV20-1 combines with J gene TRBJ1-2; D remains unclear. Trimming removed 3 bases at V and 8 bases at J, with 13 bases between. Germline values: CDR1 DFQATT, CDR2 SNEGSKA (reference sequence). This CDR3 is 12 amino acids long. In nucleotides, the CDR3 is TGCAGTGCTAGTGACGCACAGTTGGGCTACACCTTC. Its protein is CSASDAQLGYTF.

This clone was seen only once. CDR3 DNA sequence: TGTGCCAGCAGCTTGGAGGCCGGGGGGCCTGAGTGGGATACGCAGTATTTT. Translation: CASSLEAGGPEWDTQYF. J is TRBJ2-3 and V is TRBV5-6; possibly TRBD2 for D (7 bases). The length of the CDR3 is 17 residues. V was shortened by 0 bases and J by 6 bases, with 20 bases between the two germline ends. Germline CDR1 and CDR2: SGHDT and YYEEEE. Full variable domain (rest looked up from reference TRBV5-6 and TRBJ2-3): DAGVTQSPTHLIKTRGQQVTLRCSPKSGHDTVSWYQQALGQGPQFIFQYYEEEERQRGNFPDRFSGHQFPNYSSELNVNALLLGDSALYLCASSLEAGGPEWDTQYFGPGTRLTVL.

The J gene is TRBJ1-1, the V gene TRBV4-1, with D perhaps matching TRBD1 (6 bases). CDR3 length: 15 residues. CDR1 and CDR2 (germline): MGHRA, YSYEKL. The ends were cut back, 2 bases at V and 7 bases at J, with 17 bases in the middle. CDR3 region: CASSQMGAERGEAFF. The CDR3 coding sequence is TGCGCCAGCAGCCAAATGGGGGCCGAGAGGGGTGAAGCTTTCTTT.

The CDR3 DNA follows: TGTGCCTGGAGTTGGGGCACCACTGAAGCTTTCTTT. Encoded protein: CAWSWGTTEAFF. The chain employs TRBV30 and TRBJ1-1; possible D gene TRBD1, 5 bases. The CDR3 is 12 residues long. Germline CDR1 and CDR2: GTSNPN and SVGIG (reference sequence). The V and J ends lost 2 bases and 4 bases respectively, with 8 bases between them. The variable domain in full, with the rest retrieved from reference TRBV30 and TRBJ1-1, is SQTIHQWPATLVQPVGSPLSLECTVEGTSNPNLYWYRQAAGRGLQLLFYSVGIGQISSEVPQNLSASRPQDRQFILSSKKLLLSDSGFYLCAWSWGTTEAFFGQGTRLTVV.

This clone was found a few times. The genes are TRBV5-1 and TRBJ2-2; D is unclear. This CDR3 contains 13 residues. The germline V and J ends were trimmed by 3 bases and 5 bases, with 8 bases remaining between them. From germline, CDR1 is SGHRS and CDR2 YFSETQ. CDR3 sequence: CASSSTPTGELFF. Here the CDR3 DNA reads TGCGCCAGCAGCTCGACACCTACCGGGGAGCTGTTTTTT.

The chain uses TRBV5-6 and TRBJ2-3; D unresolved. The CDR3 length is 12 residues. Germline assignment: CDR1 SGHDT and CDR2 YYEEEE. V gave up 8 bases and J gave up 10 bases, with 17 bases separating them. The CDR3, as DNA: TGTGCCAGTTTGGCAGGTGGCCGAGCGCAGTATTTT. Translating it yields CASLAGGRAQYF. The variable domain in full, with the rest retrieved from reference TRBV5-6 and TRBJ2-3, is DAGVTQSPTHLIKTRGQQVTLRCSPKSGHDTVSWYQQALGQGPQFIFQYYEEEERQRGNFPDRFSGHQFPNYSSELNVNALLLGDSALYLCASLAGGRAQYFGPGTRLTVL.

CDR3 amino acids: CASSLDPGGAYGYTF. In DNA form, the CDR3 reads TGTGCCAGCAGCTTGGATCCGGGAGGTGCCTATGGCTACACCTTC. The V and J genes are TRBV5-4 and TRBJ1-2; D not certain. The germline V and J ends were trimmed by 0 bases and 4 bases, with 13 bases remaining between them. CDR1 SGHNT and CDR2 YYREEE come from the germline V gene (reference sequence). The CDR3 spans 15 residues.

V is TRBV5-5 and J is TRBJ2-1, with D possibly matching TRBD2 (5 bases). Trimming took 4 bases from V and 4 from J, leaving 18 bases between them. CDR1 SGHKS and CDR2 YYEKEE come from the germline V gene (reference sequence). This CDR3 has 16 residues. The DNA for the CDR3 is TGTGCCAGCAGCAAAGAGAGGCCCGGGGAATACAATGAGCAGTTCTTC. This sequence encodes CASSKERPGEYNEQFF.

The chain uses TRBV18 and TRBJ2-7, with TRBD2 as a possible D gene (5 bases). CDR3 length: 14 residues. Per the germline V gene, CDR1 is KGHSH and CDR2 is LQKENI. V was trimmed by 2 bases and J by 5 bases, leaving 13 bases between them. Here the CDR3 reads CASSPWASSNEQYF. CDR3 coding DNA: TGTGCCAGCTCACCATGGGCATCTAGCAACGAGCAGTACTTC.

The J gene is TRBJ1-4, the V gene TRBV6-5, with D possibly TRBD1 on 5 matching bases. The germline V and J ends were trimmed by 0 bases and 5 bases, with 7 bases remaining between them. The CDR3 covers 14 residues. Germline CDR1 reads MNHEY; CDR2 reads SVGAGI. CDR3 DNA sequence: TGTGCCAGCAGTTACTCCAGGACAAATGAAAAACTGTTTTTT. Translation: CASSYSRTNEKLFF.

The gene calls are TRBV4-2 and TRBJ1-3, with 11 nucleotides matching TRBD1. J gave up 0 bases and V 4 bases, and 17 bases lay outside the gene matches. Germline V gene data show CDR1 as LGHNA and CDR2 as YNFKEQ. This CDR3 is built from 21 residues. The CDR3 nucleotides read TGTGCCAGCAGCCCTCGAGGGGGGGACAGGGGGTTTCCAAACTCTGGAAACACCATATATTTT. Its protein product is CASSPRGGDRGFPNSGNTIYF.

This chain connects TRBV7-2 to TRBJ1-1; D unclear. The germline gives CDR1 SGHTA, CDR2 FQGNSA. Trimming removed 5 bases at V and 6 bases at J, with 13 bases between. The CDR3 loop spans 13 amino acids. CDR3 sequence: CASSPRIRSEAFF. The DNA for the CDR3 is TGTGCCAGCAGCCCCAGGATTAGGTCTGAAGCTTTCTTT.

V usage is TRBV6-5 and J usage is TRBJ1-6, with 8 bases that match TRBD1. There are 16 residues in the CDR3. The germline V gene has CDR1 MNHEY and CDR2 SVGAGI. V shed 2 bases, J shed 5 bases, and the junction held 5 bases outside the gene matches. This chain's CDR3 is CASSYGEDRDNSPLHF. The CDR3 region has the DNA TGTGCCAGCAGTTACGGGGAGGACAGGGATAATTCACCCCTCCACTTT.